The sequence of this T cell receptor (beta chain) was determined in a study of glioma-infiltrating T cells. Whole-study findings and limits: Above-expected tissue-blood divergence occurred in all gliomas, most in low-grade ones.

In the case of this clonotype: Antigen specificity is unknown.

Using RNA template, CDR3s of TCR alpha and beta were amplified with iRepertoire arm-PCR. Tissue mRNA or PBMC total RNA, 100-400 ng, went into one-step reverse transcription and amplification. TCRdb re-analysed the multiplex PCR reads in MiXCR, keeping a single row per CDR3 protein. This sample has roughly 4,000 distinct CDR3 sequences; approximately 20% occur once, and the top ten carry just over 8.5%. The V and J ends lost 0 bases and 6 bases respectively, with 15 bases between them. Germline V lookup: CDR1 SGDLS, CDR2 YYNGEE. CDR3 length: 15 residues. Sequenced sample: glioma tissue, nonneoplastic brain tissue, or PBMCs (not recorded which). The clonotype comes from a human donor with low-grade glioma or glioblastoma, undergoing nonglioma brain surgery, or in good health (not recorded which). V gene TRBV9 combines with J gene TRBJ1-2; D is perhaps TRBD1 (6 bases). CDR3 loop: CASSVGPGAGDGYTF. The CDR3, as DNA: TGTGCCAGCAGCGTAGGGCCGGGGGCCGGTGATGGCTACACCTTC.